This T cell receptor beta chain was identified during a study of blood T cells in healthy people across ages. This clonotype has more than one count but fewer than ten. The junction departs from the called germline gene at one end, perhaps through a read error. Then a second PCR, running about 7 to 11 cycles, was carried out with a sample-barcoded 5' primer and a J-beta primer mix. TCRdb re-called the 5' RACE reads with MiXCR, one entry per CDR3 protein. The data show 800,000 or so distinct CDR3 sequences, just under 25% seen once. The same sample was also used in a study of T cells of mothers and their children.

The receptor was isolated from a boy aged 10-17 years in good health. Specimen: blood.

The CDR3 here is CTSSQGPGLSYEQYF. CDR3 coding DNA: TGCACCAGCAGCCAAGGGCCTGGCCTATCCTACGAGCAGTACTTC. The V call is TRBV4-1, the J call TRBJ2-7; D ambiguous. Germline values: CDR1 MGHRA, CDR2 YSYEKL. The CDR3 is 15 residues long.